This record concerns one T cell receptor beta chain sequence. The sample originates from a study of Graves' ophthalmopathy and Graves' hyperthyroidism. Exclusion criteria comprised other autoimmune diseases, uncontrolled infections, pregnancy or lactation in patients. Amplification of TCR beta CDR3 regions used RNA transcripts. First-round RT-PCR with HTBI primers preceded a second-round multiplex PCR. MiXCR was run by TCRdb on the multiplex PCR reads, yielding one entry per CDR3 protein. The profile shows 200,000 to 250,000 distinct CDR3 sequences, around a fifth of them singletons. The CDR3 runs to 15 residues. V trimming: 2 bases; J trimming: 4 bases; junction bases outside the gene matches: 4. CDR1 is SGHTA and CDR2 is FQGNSA in the germline V gene.

The TCR sequence derives from a woman in her 50s with Graves' ophthalmopathy. The chain employs TRBV7-2 and TRBJ1-5, with TRBD1 identical over 8 bases. Sequenced sample: peripheral blood. CDR3 protein: CASSLMTGENQPQHF. The CDR3 DNA follows: TGTGCCAGCAGCTTAATGACAGGGGAGAATCAGCCCCAGCATTTT.